The following is a T cell receptor (beta chain) sequence with its context. There is no known antigen for this receptor. The record has no base qualities; no much larger clone is one base away. The entry originates in a study of CD8 T cells in Susac syndrome (dated by TCRdb to 2018 to 2020). At the level of the whole study: Of the Susac syndrome patients who were sequenced, roughly 8 were in clinical remission while five or six had clinically active disease. At the time of blood withdrawal, Susac syndrome patients were either therapy-naive, taking corticosteroids (with some also receiving IVIg), or on IVIg alone. Whether CD8+ T cell activation and differentiation in Susac syndrome was antigen driven was tested using repertoire sequencing. Clonality of the CD8+ T cell repertoire was compared between over ten healthy donors, approximately 14 Susac syndrome patients and some 15 multiple sclerosis patients.

High-throughput TCR beta sequencing profiled peripheral blood CD8+ and CD4+ T cells from healthy donors, Susac syndrome patients and multiple sclerosis patients. The Susac syndrome patients fulfilled recently defined diagnostic criteria for definite or probable disease. Bulk CD8+ and CD4+ T cells were purified magnetically by negative isolation, whereas CD8+ TEMRA cells were enriched by FACS. Blood was drawn into EDTA tubes, processed within 24 hours, and PBMCs were isolated by density gradient centrifugation. PBMCs intended for TCR sequencing were cryopreserved in liquid nitrogen and thawed later in a water bath at 37 degrees C. A purity of at least 90% was achieved for sorted or isolated CD4+, CD8+ and CD8+ TEMRA cells. Results the study describes overall, beyond this receptor: Clonal expansion was observed in Susac syndrome CD8+ repertoires, with the highest expansion in CD8+ TEMRA cells and greater expansion in clinically active than in remitting patients. Sixteen and five Susac-specific public clones were found in the total CD8+ and CD8+ TEMRA repertoires, respectively. The number of individuals in the TCR sequencing and HLA analysis was recognized as being relatively small.

RNA was extracted with the RNeasy kit and roughly 0.45 to 1 ug was reverse transcribed using random hexamers. TCR beta CDR3 regions were amplified with the immunoSEQ multiplex PCR assay covering 54 Vbeta and 13 Jbeta segments. PCR amplification bias was corrected using a synthetic template baseline for primer optimization and computational correction. In the paper's pipeline: Reads were annotated to V, D and J genes per IMGT and analyzed with immunoSEQ Analyzer, keeping only productive sequences. Clonality was calculated as one minus the Shannon entropy normalized by log2 of the number of productive unique sequences. Public and private clones were assessed among the 100 most prevalent clones of each patient and control. Susac-specific clones were defined as absent from healthy and MS cohorts, 850 to 1,300 published viral clones and other ImmuneACCESS disease sequences. The public sequencing data were trimmed at Q25 with fastp and processed into clonotypes with MiXCR by TCRdb, which kept only in-frame beta chains. Rows with a matching CDR3 protein are joined into one entry that keeps the most common DNA and genes. TCRdb's processing, not the authors', yielded these V and J calls. The sample data list about 110,000 distinct CDR3 sequences, and around 94% of these were observed just once. The ten largest clones capture around 0.4% of the sample.

The sample consisted of CD8+ T cells from PBMCs. The clonotype comes from a human donor with Susac syndrome.

CDR3 reads: CSVDDADLAGALTDTQYF. The nucleotide sequence reads TGCAGCGTTGATGATGCAGATCTAGCGGGGGCCCTCACAGATACGCAGTATTTT. The receptor chain draws on TRBV29-1 and TRBJ2-3; 10 of the junction bases match TRBD2. For this chain, trimming is 3 bases at the V end and 2 bases at the J end, and the number of junction bases without a gene match is 14. The germline V gene supplies CDR1 SQVTM and CDR2 ANQGSEA. Including cysteine and phenylalanine, the CDR3 has 18 amino acids. Only the CDR3 part of the read is kept: 54 bases, read in frame from the first base.